Below, 23 T cell receptor beta chains from the same sample are listed, as sequenced in a study of cytomegalovirus exposure and HLA in healthy donors (dated by TCRdb to 2015 to 2018). The library relied on the immunoSEQ multiplex PCR assay. Here the immuneACCESS table is served through TCRdb, limited to in-frame sequences with V and J called. Missing clones are a known gap in these copies; in checked studies unresolved V genes cover under half, and the rest lacks a known reason. A total of some 160,000 clones appear in this sample, roughly 91% of them only once. The top ten clonotypes cover approximately 3% of the sample. The specimen was PBMCs. The receptor set was obtained from a man aged 18 to 35 in good health and CMV-seronegative.

The rearrangement uses TRBV7-9 and TRBJ2-2; possible D gene TRBD1, 6 bases. Germline V gene lookup returns CDR1 SEHNR and CDR2 FQNEAQ (reference sequence). Trimming took off 7 bases at V and 3 bases at J, with 21 bases between the two ends. The CDR3 is made up of 17 amino acids. In DNA, the CDR3 is TGTGCCAGCACCTGGGTCCCCCGGGACACCTACACCGGGGAGCTGTTTTTT. This translates into CASTWVPRDTYTGELFF.

The chain uses TRBV5-4 and TRBJ2-5; unclear D gene. CDR1 is SGHNT, CDR2 YYREEE, per germline (reference sequence). The CDR3 runs 13 residues. The V gene lost 5 bases and the J gene lost 2 bases, with 10 bases spanning the gap. CDR3 nucleotide sequence: TGTGCCAGCAGTTCCGACTTGCAAGAGACCCAGTACTTC. This codes for CASSSDLQETQYF.

The rearrangement uses TRBV5-4 and TRBJ2-1; the match to TRBD1 covers 8 bases. The CDR3 consists of 16 residues. The V gene's germline CDR1 is SGHNT and CDR2 YYREEE (reference sequence). Trimming cost V 4 bases and J 4 bases; bases outside gene matches: 10. The DNA of the CDR3 is TGTGCCAGCAGCCCGTCCGGGACAGGACAATACAATGAGCAGTTCTTC. As protein: CASSPSGTGQYNEQFF.

J is TRBJ1-1 and V is TRBV27, with 8 bases matching TRBD1. Germline V CDR1 and CDR2: MNHEY, SMNVEV (reference sequence). This CDR3 has 15 amino acids. Unmatched junction bases numbered 6, after V lost 6 bases and J lost 0 bases. The CDR3 sequence: CASSRTGSMNTEAFF. The CDR3 DNA follows: TGTGCCAGCAGCCGGACAGGGTCCATGAACACTGAAGCTTTCTTT.

V usage is TRBV28 and J usage is TRBJ1-2; tentatively, D is TRBD1 (5 bases). V gave up 5 bases and J gave up 4 bases, with 14 bases separating them. CDR3 length: 14 amino acids. Looked up from germline, CDR1 is MDHEN and CDR2 is SYDVKM. This chain's CDR3 is CASSTGQFIYGYTF. The DNA for the CDR3 is TGTGCCAGCAGTACCGGACAATTTATCTATGGCTACACCTTC.

Comment on this clone: At one end the junction does not follow the germline gene, possibly because of a read error. The chain links TRBV7-7 to TRBJ2-1, with 11 bases lining up with TRBD1. The CDR3 contains 15 residues. CDR1 is SSHAT, CDR2 FNYEAQ, per germline (reference sequence). The CDR3 nucleotides read TGTGCTAGCAGCTTAGGACAGGGGGCCCACAATGAGCAGTTCTTC. Amino acid sequence: CASSLGQGAHNEQFF.

The chain has TRBV6-1 and TRBJ2-7; possible D gene TRBD2, 6 bases. The CDR3 is 15 amino acids. Trimming stripped 4 bases from V and 0 bases from J, with 13 bases between. Germline CDR1 reads MNHNS; CDR2 reads SASEGT. The CDR3 region is CASSVEVGSSYEQYV. As DNA, the CDR3 is TGTGCCAGCAGTGTCGAGGTCGGGAGCTCCTACGAGCAGTACGTC.

The chain joins TRBV2 to TRBJ2-2; maybe TRBD1 (6 bases). Per germline, CDR1 SNHLY and CDR2 FYNNEI. V gave up 6 bases and J gave up 5 bases, with 7 bases separating them. The CDR3 sequence is 12 residues long. This CDR3 reads CASRRGTGELFF. CDR3 DNA: TGTGCCAGCAGGAGGGGGACCGGGGAGCTGTTTTTT.

V and J are TRBV28 and TRBJ1-1; D unclear. V lost 5 bases and J 1 base, leaving 11 bases between the germline ends. Looked up from germline, CDR1 is MDHEN and CDR2 is SYDVKM. The CDR3 has 14 amino acids. The CDR3 DNA reads as TGTGCCAGCAGTACCCCTAGCCGGAACACTGAAGCTTTCTTT. It encodes CASSTPSRNTEAFF.

The chain combines TRBV6-1 with TRBJ2-2; 7 nucleotides match TRBD1. From germline, CDR1 is MNHNS and CDR2 SASEGT. The CDR3 has 15 residues. V dropped 1 base and J dropped 4; count of bases not matched to a gene: 3. CDR3 sequence reads: CASSEEGGATGELFF. CDR3 sequence (DNA): TGTGCCAGCAGTGAAGAAGGGGGCGCCACCGGGGAGCTGTTTTTT.

The chain carries TRBV4-3 and TRBJ1-2; unclear D gene. CDR1 is LGHNA, CDR2 YSLEER, per germline. Trimming shortened V by 1 base and J by 0 bases, and 9 bases separated the two germline ends. This CDR3 has 15 amino acids. CDR3 protein: CASSQASTANYGYTF. In DNA form, the CDR3 reads TGCGCCAGCAGCCAAGCGTCCACAGCTAACTATGGCTACACCTTC.

This clone was seen a single time. This sequence joins TRBV28 and TRBJ1-6, with D unclear. Between the trimmed V and J ends, which lost 5 bases and 4 bases, there was a span of 3 bases. This CDR3 region has 12 residues. Germline V gives CDR1 MDHEN, CDR2 SYDVKM. For the CDR3, the DNA is TGTGCCAGCAGTGTATATAATTCACCCCTCCACTTT. Amino acids: CASSVYNSPLHF.

The rearrangement links TRBV7-9 to TRBJ2-5, with 7 bases that match TRBD2. This CDR3 has 14 residues. Germline V gives CDR1 SEHNR, CDR2 FQNEAQ (reference sequence). Trimming at V came to 4 bases and at J to 5 bases, leaving 7 bases not matched to a gene. The CDR3 coding sequence is TGTGCCAGCAGCTCCTTGGGGGGAGGGGAGACCCAGTACTTC. Translation: CASSSLGGGETQYF.

The J gene is TRBJ2-2, the V gene TRBV11-2; D gene uncertain. The CDR3 covers 12 residues. Deletions cut 4 bases from V and 4 bases from J, with 4 bases between. Germline assignment: CDR1 SGHAT and CDR2 FQNNGV. CDR3 protein: CASSSFTGELFF. The CDR3 coding sequence is TGTGCCAGCAGCTCTTTCACCGGGGAGCTGTTTTTT.

This chain links TRBV7-8 with TRBJ2-1; a possible D gene is TRBD2 (5 bases). Trimming removed 1 base at V and 6 bases at J, with 16 bases between. This CDR3 is built from 16 residues. CDR1 is SGHVS, CDR2 FQNEAQ, per germline. The CDR3 loop is CASSLVGGSVFNEQFF. CDR3 bases: TGTGCCAGCAGCTTAGTGGGCGGGTCCGTCTTCAATGAGCAGTTCTTC.

The chain uses TRBV9 and TRBJ2-7; 8 nucleotides agree with TRBD2. CDR1 SGDLS and CDR2 YYNGEE come from the germline V gene. The junction had 5 bases not matched to a gene; V was cut back by 0 bases and J by 3 bases. CDR3 size: 15 residues. CDR3 bases: TGTGCCAGCAGCGTAGCTGGGACTAGAGGCTACGAGCAGTACTTC. Amino acids: CASSVAGTRGYEQYF.

The J gene is TRBJ2-6, the V gene TRBV7-6, with 8 nucleotides matching TRBD2. This CDR3 has 21 amino acids. The junction had 20 bases not matched to a gene; V was cut back by 7 bases and J by 0 bases. Germline V gives CDR1 SGHVS, CDR2 FNYEAQ. The chain's CDR3 is CASTLGAGGAPGYSGANVLTF. CDR3 sequence (DNA): TGTGCCAGCACCCTAGGGGCGGGGGGCGCGCCAGGTTACTCTGGGGCCAACGTCCTGACTTTC.

V is TRBV12-5 and J is TRBJ2-7; 9 bases line up with TRBD1. Unmatched junction bases numbered 9, after V lost 5 bases and J lost 7 bases. In germline, CDR1 is LGHNT, CDR2 FRNRAP. The CDR3 loop spans 14 amino acids. CDR3 sequence: CASGQKTGGGEQYV. The CDR3 nucleotides are TGTGCTAGTGGTCAAAAAACAGGGGGCGGTGAGCAGTACGTC.

This rearrangement joins TRBV4-3 to TRBJ2-2; D is possibly TRBD1 (6 bases). The V end was cut by 0 bases, the J end by 7 bases, with 9 bases between. Per the germline V gene, CDR1 is LGHNA and CDR2 is YSLEER. The CDR3 extends over 14 amino acids. CDR3 DNA: TGCGCCAGCAGCCAAGATGAAGGGGGCGGGGAGCTGTTTTTT. As protein: CASSQDEGGGELFF.

This chain links TRBV6-5 with TRBJ1-4; tentatively, D is TRBD1 (6 bases). The CDR3 contains 15 residues. Germline CDR1 reads MNHEY; CDR2 reads SVGAGI. Between the trimmed V and J ends, which lost 0 bases and 4 bases, there was a span of 9 bases. The CDR3 region has the DNA TGTGCCAGCAGTTACTCGACACAGGGTAATGAAAAACTGTTTTTT. This sequence encodes CASSYSTQGNEKLFF.

This clone was observed a single time. The genes are TRBV27 and TRBJ2-3; D is perhaps TRBD1 (6 bases). Deletions cut 6 bases from V and 3 bases from J, with 16 bases between. This CDR3 region has 15 residues. The germline CDR1 and CDR2 sequences are MNHEY and SMNVEV (reference sequence). CDR3 loop: CASRGAADNTDTQYF. In DNA form, the CDR3 reads TGTGCCAGCAGGGGGGCAGCGGATAATACAGATACGCAGTATTTT.

In DNA form, the CDR3 reads TGTGCCAGCAGTGAGCAGGGGGCTTTTACCGGGGAGCTGTTTTTT. Translating gives CASSEQGAFTGELFF. The chain joins TRBV25-1 to TRBJ2-2; TRBD1 agrees at 8 bases. Germline V CDR1 and CDR2: MGHDK, SYGVNS. The CDR3 totals 15 residues. The J segment lost 5 bases and the V segment lost 3 bases, leaving 5 bases of the junction unmatched.

The chain couples TRBV19 to TRBJ2-7; 7 bases are shared with TRBD1. CDR3 size: 14 residues. Germline loops: CDR1 LNHDA, CDR2 SQIVND (reference sequence). Germline trimming cut 3 bases from V and 2 bases from J; bases unmatched to any gene: 4. CDR3 nucleotide sequence: TGTGCCAGTAGTATTGCGCAGGGGGCCTACGAGCAGTACTTC. It is translated as CASSIAQGAYEQYF.